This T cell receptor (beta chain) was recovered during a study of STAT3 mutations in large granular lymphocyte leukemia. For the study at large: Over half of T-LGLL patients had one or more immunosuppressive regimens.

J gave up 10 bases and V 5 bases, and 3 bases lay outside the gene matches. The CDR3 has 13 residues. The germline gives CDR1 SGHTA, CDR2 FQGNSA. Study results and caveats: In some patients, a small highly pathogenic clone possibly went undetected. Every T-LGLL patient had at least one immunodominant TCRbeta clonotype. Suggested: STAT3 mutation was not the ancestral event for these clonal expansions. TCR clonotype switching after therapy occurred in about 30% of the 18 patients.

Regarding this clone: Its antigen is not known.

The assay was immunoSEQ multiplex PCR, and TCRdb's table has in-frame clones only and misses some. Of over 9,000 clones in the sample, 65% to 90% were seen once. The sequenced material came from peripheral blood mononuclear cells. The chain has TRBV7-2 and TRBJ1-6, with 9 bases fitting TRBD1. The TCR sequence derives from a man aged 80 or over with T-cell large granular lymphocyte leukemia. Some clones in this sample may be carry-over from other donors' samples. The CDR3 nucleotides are TGTGCCAGCAGCGTGGGACAGGGCTCACCCCTCCACTTT. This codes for CASSVGQGSPLHF.